What follows are 27 T cell receptor beta chains derived from one specimen sequenced in a study of T-cell memory formation after mild COVID-19. TCRdb called the 5' RACE reads again in MiXCR, with one record for every CDR3 protein. The table shows approximately 400,000 distinct CDR3 sequences, with roughly 18% occurring only once. The specimen sequenced was PBMCs or a T cell subset sorted from them (not recorded which). These receptors were obtained from a man younger than 35 who had mild COVID-19 (a few samples of this study predate the infection). Cell type and time point are not known.

This clonotype occurred many times. The gene calls are TRBV3-1 and TRBJ1-1, with D unresolved. The CDR3 runs to 13 residues. The V gene's germline CDR1 is LGHDT and CDR2 YNNKEL (reference sequence). With 1 base removed from V and 6 bases from J, the gap between germline ends came to 9 bases. The CDR3 DNA is TGTGCCAGCAGCCAAGGAAGCGGGGCTGAAGCTTTCTTT. Its protein product is CASSQGSGAEAFF.

The J gene is TRBJ2-5, the V gene TRBV20-1; 8 positions agree with TRBD2. The CDR3 is made up of 13 amino acids. Germline assignment: CDR1 DFQATT and CDR2 SNEGSKA (reference sequence). V shed 4 bases, J shed 1 base, and the junction held 2 bases outside the gene matches. CDR3 loop: CSANGGAQETQYF. The DNA for the CDR3 is TGCAGTGCTAACGGGGGGGCCCAAGAGACCCAGTACTTC.

Ten or more counts support this clonotype. CDR3 region: CASSETFGGTEAFF. The CDR3 region has the DNA TGTGCCAGCAGCGAGACCTTTGGTGGCACTGAAGCTTTCTTT. This chain connects TRBV9 to TRBJ1-1; D unclear. Germline CDR1 is SGDLS and CDR2 is YYNGEE. This CDR3 has 14 residues. Trimming pared 3 bases from V and 4 bases from J, leaving 13 bases between.

This clonotype was picked up a small number of times. The chain uses TRBV20-1 and TRBJ1-1; no clear D. CDR3 size: 13 residues. The germline V and J ends were trimmed by 0 bases and 4 bases, with 9 bases remaining between them. Germline loops: CDR1 DFQATT, CDR2 SNEGSKA (reference sequence). CDR3 sequence: CSAREVLGTEAFF. The CDR3 nucleotides are TGCAGTGCTAGAGAGGTTTTGGGCACTGAAGCTTTCTTT.

This clonotype has only a few counts. The V gene is TRBV9, the J gene TRBJ2-1, with D perhaps assigned TRBD1 or TRBD2 (6 bases each). CDR3 length: 15 residues. CDR1 is SGDLS and CDR2 is YYNGEE in the germline V gene. V was trimmed by 3 bases and J by 0 bases, leaving 10 bases between them. In DNA form, the CDR3 reads TGTGCCAGCAGCGGTGAGGGGGGCTCCTACAATGAGCAGTTCTTC. It translates to CASSGEGGSYNEQFF.

The CDR3 nucleotides read TGCGCCAGCAGCTCGAGTACCTCTGGAAACACCATATATTTT. It is translated as CASSSSTSGNTIYF. The chain has TRBV5-1 and TRBJ1-3; no definite D call. Germline values: CDR1 SGHRS, CDR2 YFSETQ. V was cut by 3 bases and J by 0 bases, with 7 bases left in between. CDR3 length equals 14 residues.

V gene TRBV11-2 combines with J gene TRBJ1-2; no clear D gene. The CDR3 consists of 13 residues. The germline V and J ends were trimmed by 1 base and 3 bases, with 6 bases remaining between them. Germline V gene sequence: CDR1 SGHAT, CDR2 FQNNGV. The CDR3: CASSLGGYYGYTF. CDR3 DNA: TGTGCCAGCAGCTTAGGAGGGTACTATGGCTACACCTTC.

The chain uses TRBV20-1 and TRBJ2-5; D is perhaps TRBD1 or TRBD2 (6 bases each). V shed 5 bases and J shed 4 bases, with 17 bases lying between them. Germline CDR1 reads DFQATT; CDR2 reads SNEGSKA (reference sequence). The CDR3 consists of 14 residues. The CDR3 region has the DNA TGCAGTGCTGCTCCTCTAGGGGGGAGAGAGACCCAGTACTTC. Amino acids: CSAAPLGGRETQYF.

The chain couples TRBV29-1 to TRBJ2-5; 13 positions agree with TRBD2. The CDR3 extends over 16 amino acids. Trimming cost V 3 bases and J 4 bases; bases outside gene matches: 8. Germline assignment: CDR1 SQVTM and CDR2 ANQGSEA. The CDR3 DNA sequence: TGCAGCGTTGAGATTGGGACTAGCGGGGTCGGAGAGACCCAGTACTTC. Residues: CSVEIGTSGVGETQYF.

The CDR3 loop is CASRNGTSAYNEQFF. CDR3 DNA: TGTGCCAGCAGGAACGGGACTAGCGCCTACAATGAGCAGTTCTTC. V gene TRBV12-3 or TRBV12-4 combines with J gene TRBJ2-1; TRBD2 aligns across 10 bases. CDR3 length: 15 amino acids. V lost 6 bases to trimming and J lost 2 bases; unmatched junction nucleotides: 4.

This clonotype appeared once. The rearrangement links TRBV27 to TRBJ2-3; 9 bases fit TRBD2. The germline V gene has CDR1 MNHEY and CDR2 SMNVEV (reference sequence). The CDR3 spans 16 residues. J gave up 0 bases and V 6 bases, and 7 bases lay outside the gene matches. CDR3 sequence reads: CASRTRGLASTDTQYF. The DNA of the CDR3 is TGTGCCAGCAGGACGAGGGGACTAGCAAGCACAGATACGCAGTATTTT.

A few counts support this clonotype. V and J are TRBV7-2 and TRBJ1-1, with D perhaps TRBD1 (6 bases). The CDR3 loop spans 17 amino acids. Germline CDR1 SGHTA, CDR2 FQGNSA. Trimming removed 1 base at V and 0 bases at J, with 15 bases between. This CDR3 is CASSLEQGPFMNTEAFF. Written as DNA, the CDR3 is TGTGCCAGCAGCTTAGAACAGGGTCCCTTTATGAACACTGAAGCTTTCTTT.

This clonotype was observed a few times. The gene calls are TRBV9 and TRBJ1-6, with D perhaps matching TRBD1 (5 bases). This CDR3 comprises 14 residues. With 3 bases removed from V and 7 bases from J, the gap between germline ends came to 11 bases. Germline V CDR1 and CDR2: SGDLS, YYNGEE. The DNA for the CDR3 is TGTGCCAGCAGCGCCGACAGCTCCAATTCACCCCTCCACTTT. Its translation is CASSADSSNSPLHF.

This clonotype was counted a few times. The chain links TRBV7-2 to TRBJ2-3, with TRBD1 matching 8 bases. J lost 5 bases, V lost 5 bases, and 15 bases had no gene match. The CDR3 length is 17 residues. Germline assignment: CDR1 SGHTA and CDR2 FQGNSA. The CDR3 sequence: CASSPVPDREWGDTQYF. CDR3 DNA sequence: TGTGCCAGCAGCCCGGTGCCGGACAGGGAGTGGGGAGATACGCAGTATTTT.

This chain uses TRBV12-3 or TRBV12-4 with TRBJ1-5; no reliable D call. V was clipped by 3 bases and J by 0 bases, with 12 bases between them. This CDR3 is 16 amino acids long. This CDR3 reads CASSLLHPYSNQPQHF. CDR3 nucleotide sequence: TGTGCCAGCAGTTTGCTGCACCCATATAGCAATCAGCCCCAGCATTTT.

This clonotype was picked up a small number of times. This chain uses TRBV29-1 with TRBJ2-5, with D perhaps TRBD1 or TRBD2 (5 bases each). V lost 4 bases, J lost 5 bases, and 8 bases lay in between. This CDR3 comprises 11 residues. The V gene's germline CDR1 is SQVTM and CDR2 ANQGSEA. The CDR3 sequence is CSVVWGETQYF. As DNA, the CDR3 is TGCAGCGTTGTCTGGGGGGAGACCCAGTACTTC.

CDR3 residues: CASSLVRWGYTF. The CDR3 region has the DNA TGTGCCAGCAGCTTGGTACGGTGGGGCTACACCTTC. This sequence joins TRBV7-9 and TRBJ1-2; no clear D gene. V lost 3 bases and J 8 bases, leaving 10 bases between the germline ends. CDR3 length: 12 amino acids. Germline CDR1 and CDR2: SEHNR and FQNEAQ (reference sequence).

The genes are TRBV11-2 and TRBJ2-3; 7 bases are a match to TRBD1. The CDR3 is made up of 18 amino acids. The V gene end was trimmed by 0 bases and the J gene end by 0 bases; junction bases not matched to a gene: 9. Germline V CDR1 and CDR2: SGHAT, FQNNGV. The CDR3 region has the DNA TGTGCCAGCAGCTTAGACCTCGACAGGGTTACTAGCACAGATACGCAGTATTTT. Translated: CASSLDLDRVTSTDTQYF.

This chain connects TRBV7-6 to TRBJ2-6; D uncertain. The V gene lost 2 bases and the J gene lost 3 bases, with 5 bases spanning the gap. This CDR3 has 14 amino acids. Germline V CDR1 and CDR2: SGHVS, FNYEAQ. The CDR3: CASSLSGGANVLTF. The CDR3 region has the DNA TGTGCCAGCAGCTTATCCGGTGGGGCCAACGTCCTGACTTTC.

The chain has TRBV4-2 and TRBJ2-3, with unresolved D. V was trimmed by 1 base and J by 2 bases, leaving 13 bases between them. CDR3 length: 16 amino acids. CDR1 is LGHNA and CDR2 is YNFKEQ in the germline V gene. This chain's CDR3 is CASSQVPQATTDTQYF. CDR3 sequence (DNA): TGTGCCAGCAGCCAAGTCCCCCAAGCCACCACAGATACGCAGTATTTT.

This rearrangement joins TRBV7-9 to TRBJ1-1, with a tentative D call TRBD1 (6 bases). V lost 3 bases and J lost 3, with 14 bases in between. The germline V gene encodes CDR1 SEHNR and CDR2 FQNEAQ (reference sequence). The CDR3 is 15 amino acids. The CDR3 region is CASSFSGAGDTEAFF. CDR3 DNA sequence: TGTGCCAGCAGCTTCAGTGGGGCAGGGGACACTGAAGCTTTCTTT.

This sequence joins TRBV6-1 and TRBJ2-7; D unresolved. The CDR3 consists of 12 residues. CDR1 is MNHNS, CDR2 SASEGT, per germline. Trimming pared 3 bases from V and 5 bases from J, leaving 8 bases between. CDR3 residues: CASSDSVDEQYV. The CDR3 nucleotides are TGTGCCAGCAGTGATAGTGTTGACGAGCAGTACGTC.

This clonotype was counted between two and nine times. The chain joins TRBV29-1 to TRBJ1-1; unclear D gene. CDR1 SQVTM and CDR2 ANQGSEA come from the germline V gene. The V gene lost 3 bases and the J gene lost 1 base, with 6 bases spanning the gap. This CDR3 is 12 amino acids long. CDR3 loop: CSVDPRNTEAFF. The CDR3 DNA reads as TGCAGCGTTGATCCCAGGAACACTGAAGCTTTCTTT. Full variable domain (outside the CDR3, taken from reference TRBV29-1 and TRBJ1-1): SAVISQKPSRDICQRGTSLTIQCQVDSQVTMMFWYRQQPGQSLTLIATANQGSEATYESGFVIDKFPISRPNLTFSTLTVSNMSPEDSSIYLCSVDPRNTEAFFGQGTRLTVV.

This clonotype turned up a few times. The gene calls are TRBV29-1 and TRBJ2-1, with D possibly matching TRBD1 (6 bases). Germline V gene lookup returns CDR1 SQVTM and CDR2 ANQGSEA. V lost 4 bases and J lost 7, with 11 bases in between. CDR3 length: 12 residues. The CDR3 DNA sequence: TGCAGCGTTGTCAGGGGTGGAAATGAGCAGTTCTTC. Residues: CSVVRGGNEQFF.

The chain has TRBV6-1 and TRBJ1-1, with 9 bases fitting TRBD1. The CDR3 spans 13 residues. Germline V gene data show CDR1 as MNHNS and CDR2 as SASEGT. Trimming cost V 6 bases and J 4 bases; bases outside gene matches: 3. The CDR3 region is CASRDRGGTEAFF. The CDR3 DNA reads TGTGCCAGCAGGGACAGGGGCGGCACTGAAGCTTTCTTT.

The chain is built from TRBV28 and TRBJ1-1; TRBD1 agrees at 8 bases. Looked up from germline, CDR1 is MDHEN and CDR2 is SYDVKM. V lost 5 bases, J lost 6 bases, and 17 bases stayed unmatched. There are 17 residues in the CDR3. The CDR3 DNA sequence: TGTGCCAGCAGTCCAGGGGCGGGACAGGAAAAAAGTCCTGAAGCTTTCTTT. It is translated as CASSPGAGQEKSPEAFF.

This clonotype was observed many times. The genes are TRBV5-1 and TRBJ1-1, with D perhaps TRBD1 (6 bases). Trimming took 0 bases from V and 7 from J, leaving 10 bases between them. There are 13 residues in the CDR3. Germline V gene lookup returns CDR1 SGHRS and CDR2 YFSETQ. CDR3 protein: CASSLAQGGEAFF. CDR3 DNA: TGCGCCAGCAGCTTGGCACAGGGAGGTGAAGCTTTCTTT. Full variable domain (rest looked up from reference TRBV5-1 and TRBJ1-1): KAGVTQTPRYLIKTRGQQVTLSCSPISGHRSVSWYQQTPGQGLQFLFEYFSETQRNKGNFPGRFSGRQFSNSRSEMNVSTLELGDSALYLCASSLAQGGEAFFGQGTRLTVV.